This T cell receptor beta chain was recorded in a study of blood T cell repertoires in COVID-19. Study context: The origin of the acute and convalescent COVID-19 samples was the United States, Italy and Spain. T cells, B-cell-depleted T cells, or PBMCs provided the cDNA or gDNA that served as material.

CDR1 is SGHDT and CDR2 is YYEEEE in the germline V gene. The CDR3 spans 15 residues. Between the trimmed V and J ends, which lost 2 bases and 5 bases, there was a span of 13 bases. Profiled with immunoSEQ multiplex PCR; TCRdb holds only in-frame clones, not every one. The sample has approximately 85,000 clones, about nine tenths seen once. This TCR derives from a man aged 50 to 60 with active or convalescent COVID-19. The chain combines TRBV5-6 with TRBJ2-2; a possible D gene is TRBD2 (5 bases). Sequencing was carried out using peripheral blood. The CDR3 region has the DNA TGTGCCAGCAGCTTCCCGGCCTCGGGGACCGGGGAGCTGTTTTTT. As protein: CASSFPASGTGELFF.